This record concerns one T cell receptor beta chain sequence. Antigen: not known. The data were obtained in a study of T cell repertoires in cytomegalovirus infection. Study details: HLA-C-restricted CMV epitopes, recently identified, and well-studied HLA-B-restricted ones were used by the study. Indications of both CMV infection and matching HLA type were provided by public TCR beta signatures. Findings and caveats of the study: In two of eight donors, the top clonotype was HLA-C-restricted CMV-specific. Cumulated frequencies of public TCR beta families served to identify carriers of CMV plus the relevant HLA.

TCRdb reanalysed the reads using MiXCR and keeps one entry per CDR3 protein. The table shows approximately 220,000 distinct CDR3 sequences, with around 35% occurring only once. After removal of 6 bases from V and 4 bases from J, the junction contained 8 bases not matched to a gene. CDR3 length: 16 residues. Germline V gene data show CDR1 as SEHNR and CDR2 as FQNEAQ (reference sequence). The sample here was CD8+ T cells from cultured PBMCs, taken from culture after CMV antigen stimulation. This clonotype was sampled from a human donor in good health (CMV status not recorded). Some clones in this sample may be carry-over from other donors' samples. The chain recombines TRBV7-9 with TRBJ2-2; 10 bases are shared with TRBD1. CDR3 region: CASRAGTGDGTGELFF. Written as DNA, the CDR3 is TGTGCCAGCAGAGCCGGGACAGGGGACGGCACCGGGGAGCTGTTTTTT.